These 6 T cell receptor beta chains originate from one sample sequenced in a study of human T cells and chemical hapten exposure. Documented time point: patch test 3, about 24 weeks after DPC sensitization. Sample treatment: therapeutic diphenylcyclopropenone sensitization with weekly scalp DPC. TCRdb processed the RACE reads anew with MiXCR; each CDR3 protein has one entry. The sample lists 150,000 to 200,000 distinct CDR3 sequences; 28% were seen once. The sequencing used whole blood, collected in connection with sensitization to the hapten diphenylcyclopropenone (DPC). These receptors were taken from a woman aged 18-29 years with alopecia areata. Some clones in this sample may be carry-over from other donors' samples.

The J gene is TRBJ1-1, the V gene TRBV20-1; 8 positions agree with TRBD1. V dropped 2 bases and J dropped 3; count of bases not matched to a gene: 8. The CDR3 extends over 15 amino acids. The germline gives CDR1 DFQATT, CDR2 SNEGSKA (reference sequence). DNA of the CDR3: TGCAGTGCTAGATCCGACAGGGGTGGGGACACTGAAGCTTTCTTT. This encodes CSARSDRGGDTEAFF.

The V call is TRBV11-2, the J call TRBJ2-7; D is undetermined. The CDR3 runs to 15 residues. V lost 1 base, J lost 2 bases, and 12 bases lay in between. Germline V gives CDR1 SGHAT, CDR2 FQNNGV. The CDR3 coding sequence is TGTGCCAGCAGCTTAGCAAGGGTAATTGCCTACGAGCAGTACTTC. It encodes CASSLARVIAYEQYF.

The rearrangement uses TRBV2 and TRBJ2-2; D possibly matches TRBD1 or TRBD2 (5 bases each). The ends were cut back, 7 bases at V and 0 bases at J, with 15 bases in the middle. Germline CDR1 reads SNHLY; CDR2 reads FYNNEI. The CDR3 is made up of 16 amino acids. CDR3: CASTRGLISNTGELFF. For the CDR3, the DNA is TGTGCCAGCACGAGGGGTTTAATTTCGAACACCGGGGAGCTGTTTTTT.

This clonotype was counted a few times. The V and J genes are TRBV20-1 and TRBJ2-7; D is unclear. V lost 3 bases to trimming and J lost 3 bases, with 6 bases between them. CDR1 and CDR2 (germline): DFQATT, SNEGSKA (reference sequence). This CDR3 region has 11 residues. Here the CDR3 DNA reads TGCAGTGCTAGTCCCGACTACGAGCAGTACTTC. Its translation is CSASPDYEQYF.

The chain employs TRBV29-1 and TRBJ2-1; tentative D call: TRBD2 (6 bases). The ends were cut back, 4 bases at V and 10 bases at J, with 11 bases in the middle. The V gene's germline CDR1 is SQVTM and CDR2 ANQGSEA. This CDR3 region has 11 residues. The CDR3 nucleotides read TGCAGCGTTGCCCCACGGGGGGAGCAGTTCTTC. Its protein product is CSVAPRGEQFF.

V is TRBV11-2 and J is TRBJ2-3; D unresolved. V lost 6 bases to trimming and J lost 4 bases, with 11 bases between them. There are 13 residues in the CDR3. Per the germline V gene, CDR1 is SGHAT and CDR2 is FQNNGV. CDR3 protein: CASRSPVSDTQYF. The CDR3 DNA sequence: TGTGCCAGCAGATCCCCCGTATCAGATACGCAGTATTTT.